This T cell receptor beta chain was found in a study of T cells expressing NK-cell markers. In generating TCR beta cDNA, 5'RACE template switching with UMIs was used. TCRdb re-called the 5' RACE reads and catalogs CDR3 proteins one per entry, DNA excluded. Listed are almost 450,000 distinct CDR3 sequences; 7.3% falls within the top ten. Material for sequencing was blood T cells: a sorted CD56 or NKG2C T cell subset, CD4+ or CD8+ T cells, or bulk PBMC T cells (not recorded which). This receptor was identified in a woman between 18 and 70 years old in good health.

The CDR3 spells CASSLIGTGVDEQFF. The genes are TRBV7-3 and TRBJ2-1; TCRdb reports TRBD1, a call that lacks DNA to check it against. There are 15 residues in the CDR3. Looked up from germline, CDR1 is SGHTA and CDR2 is FQGTGA. Variable domain in full (rest from reference TRBV7-3 and TRBJ2-1): GAGVSQTPSNKVTEKGKYVELRCDPISGHTALYWYRQSLGQGPEFLIYFQGTGAADDSGLPNDRFFAVRPEGSVSTLKIQRTERGDSAVYLCASSLIGTGVDEQFFGPGTRLTVL.